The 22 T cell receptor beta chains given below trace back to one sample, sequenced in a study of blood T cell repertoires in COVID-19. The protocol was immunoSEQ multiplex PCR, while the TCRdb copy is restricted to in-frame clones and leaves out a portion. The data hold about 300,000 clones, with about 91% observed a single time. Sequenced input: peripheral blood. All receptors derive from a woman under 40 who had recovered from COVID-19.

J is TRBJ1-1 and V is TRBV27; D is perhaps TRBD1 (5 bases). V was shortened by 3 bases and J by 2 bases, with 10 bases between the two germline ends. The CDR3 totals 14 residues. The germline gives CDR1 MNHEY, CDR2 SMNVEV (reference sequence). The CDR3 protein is CASSLGLPNTEAFF. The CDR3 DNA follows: TGTGCCAGCAGTTTGGGACTGCCTAACACTGAAGCTTTCTTT.

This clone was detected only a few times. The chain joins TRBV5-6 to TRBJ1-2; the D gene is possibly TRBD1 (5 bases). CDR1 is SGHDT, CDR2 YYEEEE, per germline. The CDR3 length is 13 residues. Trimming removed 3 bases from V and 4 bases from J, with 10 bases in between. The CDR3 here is CASSSLGAYGYTF. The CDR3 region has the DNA TGTGCCAGCAGCTCCTTAGGGGCCTATGGCTACACCTTC. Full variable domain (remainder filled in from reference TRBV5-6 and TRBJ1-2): DAGVTQSPTHLIKTRGQQVTLRCSPKSGHDTVSWYQQALGQGPQFIFQYYEEEERQRGNFPDRFSGHQFPNYSSELNVNALLLGDSALYLCASSSLGAYGYTFGSGTRLTVV.

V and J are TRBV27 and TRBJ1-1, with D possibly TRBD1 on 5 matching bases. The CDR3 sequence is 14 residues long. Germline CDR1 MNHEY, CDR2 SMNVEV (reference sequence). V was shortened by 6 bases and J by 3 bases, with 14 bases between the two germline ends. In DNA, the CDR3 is TGTGCCAGCAGGTCGGGGGATGGCTACACTGAAGCTTTCTTT. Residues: CASRSGDGYTEAFF.

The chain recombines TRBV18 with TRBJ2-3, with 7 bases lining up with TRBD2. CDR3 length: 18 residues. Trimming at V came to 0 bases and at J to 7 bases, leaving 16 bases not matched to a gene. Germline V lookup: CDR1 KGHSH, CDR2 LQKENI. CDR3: CASSPPLGRAGLGNTQYF. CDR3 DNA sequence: TGTGCCAGCTCACCACCATTGGGCCGAGCGGGGCTCGGTAATACGCAGTATTTT.

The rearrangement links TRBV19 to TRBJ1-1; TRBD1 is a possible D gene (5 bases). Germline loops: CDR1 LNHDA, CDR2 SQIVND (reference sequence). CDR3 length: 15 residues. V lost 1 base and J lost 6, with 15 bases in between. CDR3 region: CASSIAHPGLPEAFF. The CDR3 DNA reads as TGTGCCAGTAGTATAGCCCACCCAGGGCTCCCTGAAGCTTTCTTT.

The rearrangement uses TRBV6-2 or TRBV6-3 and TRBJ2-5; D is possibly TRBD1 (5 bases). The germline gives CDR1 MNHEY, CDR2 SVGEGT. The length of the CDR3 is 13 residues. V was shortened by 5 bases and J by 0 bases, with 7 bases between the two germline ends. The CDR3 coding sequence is TGTGCCAGCAGTCGACAGTACCAAGAGACCCAGTACTTC. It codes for CASSRQYQETQYF.

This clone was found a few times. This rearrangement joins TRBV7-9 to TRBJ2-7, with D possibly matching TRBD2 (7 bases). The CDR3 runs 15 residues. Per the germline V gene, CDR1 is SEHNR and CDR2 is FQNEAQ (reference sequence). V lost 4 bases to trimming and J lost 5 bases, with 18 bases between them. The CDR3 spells CASSSRGAPVNEQYF. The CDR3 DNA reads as TGTGCCAGCAGCTCCCGGGGGGCACCTGTCAACGAGCAGTACTTC.

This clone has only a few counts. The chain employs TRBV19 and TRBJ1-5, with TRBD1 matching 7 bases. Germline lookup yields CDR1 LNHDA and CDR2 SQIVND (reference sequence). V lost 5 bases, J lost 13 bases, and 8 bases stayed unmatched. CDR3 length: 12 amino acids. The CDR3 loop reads CASSLRQGWQHF. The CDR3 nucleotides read TGTGCCAGTAGTTTACGACAGGGTTGGCAGCATTTT. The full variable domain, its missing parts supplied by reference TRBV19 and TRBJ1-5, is DGGITQSPKYLFRKEGQNVTLSCEQNLNHDAMYWYRQDPGQGLRLIYYSQIVNDFQKGDIAEGYSVSREKKESFPLTVTSAQKNPTAFYLCASSLRQGWQHFGDGTRLSIL.

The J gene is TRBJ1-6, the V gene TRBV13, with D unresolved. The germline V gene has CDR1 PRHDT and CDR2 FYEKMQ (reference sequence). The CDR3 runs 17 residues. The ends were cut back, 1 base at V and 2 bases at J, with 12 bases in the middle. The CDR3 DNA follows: TGTGCCAGCAGCTTAGATCGGCGAGGCGCCTATAATTCACCCCTCCACTTT. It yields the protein CASSLDRRGAYNSPLHF.

The CDR3 region is CATGQGRSGEAFF. Written as DNA, the CDR3 is TGTGCCACAGGACAGGGGAGGTCGGGTGAAGCTTTCTTT. V gene TRBV24-1 combines with J gene TRBJ1-1; 9 nucleotides match TRBD1. This CDR3 has 13 residues. V was pared by 10 bases and J by 7 bases, with 9 bases of the junction left unmatched. The germline V gene has CDR1 KGHDR and CDR2 SFDVKD.

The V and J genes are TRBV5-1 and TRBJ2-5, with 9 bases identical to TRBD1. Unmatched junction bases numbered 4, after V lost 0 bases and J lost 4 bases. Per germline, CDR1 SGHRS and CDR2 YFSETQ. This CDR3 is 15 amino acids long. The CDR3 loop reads CASSLGDRAGETQYF. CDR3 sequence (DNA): TGCGCCAGCAGCTTGGGGGACAGGGCGGGAGAGACCCAGTACTTC.

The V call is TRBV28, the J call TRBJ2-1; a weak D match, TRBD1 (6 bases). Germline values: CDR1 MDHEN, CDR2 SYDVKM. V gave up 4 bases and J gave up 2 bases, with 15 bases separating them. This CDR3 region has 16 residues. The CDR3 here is CASSSGGRDTYNEQFF. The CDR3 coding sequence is TGTGCCAGCAGTTCAGGAGGCAGGGACACCTACAATGAGCAGTTCTTC. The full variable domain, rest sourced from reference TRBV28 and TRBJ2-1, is DVKVTQSSRYLVKRTGEKVFLECVQDMDHENMFWYRQDPGLGLRLIYFSYDVKMKEKGDIPEGYSVSREKKERFSLILESASTNQTSMYLCASSSGGRDTYNEQFFGPGTRLTVL.

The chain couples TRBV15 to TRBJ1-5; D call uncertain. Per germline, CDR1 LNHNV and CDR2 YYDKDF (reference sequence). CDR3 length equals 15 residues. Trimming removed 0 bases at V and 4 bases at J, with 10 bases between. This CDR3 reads CATSRERVGNQPQHF. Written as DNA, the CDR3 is TGTGCCACCAGCAGAGAGAGGGTCGGGAATCAGCCCCAGCATTTT.

CDR3 sequence: CASSEAAGGDGYTF. DNA of the CDR3: TGTGCCAGCAGTGAAGCGGCTGGAGGCGATGGCTACACCTTC. The chain employs TRBV2 and TRBJ1-2; D unresolved. Germline V gene lookup returns CDR1 SNHLY and CDR2 FYNNEI. Trimming removed 0 bases from V and 6 bases from J, with 11 bases in between. The CDR3 is made up of 14 amino acids.

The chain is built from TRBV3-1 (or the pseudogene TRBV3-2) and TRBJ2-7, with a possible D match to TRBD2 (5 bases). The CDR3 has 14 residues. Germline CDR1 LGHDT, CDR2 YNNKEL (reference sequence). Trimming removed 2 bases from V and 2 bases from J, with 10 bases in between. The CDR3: CASSQRGNAYEQYF. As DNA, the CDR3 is TGTGCCAGCAGCCAACGAGGGAACGCCTACGAGCAGTACTTC.

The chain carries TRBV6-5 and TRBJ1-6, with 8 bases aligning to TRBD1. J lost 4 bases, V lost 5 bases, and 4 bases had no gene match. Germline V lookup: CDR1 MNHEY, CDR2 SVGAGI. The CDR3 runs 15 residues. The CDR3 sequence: CASSPRTGYNSPLHF. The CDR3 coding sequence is TGTGCCAGCAGTCCTAGGACAGGGTATAATTCACCCCTCCACTTT.

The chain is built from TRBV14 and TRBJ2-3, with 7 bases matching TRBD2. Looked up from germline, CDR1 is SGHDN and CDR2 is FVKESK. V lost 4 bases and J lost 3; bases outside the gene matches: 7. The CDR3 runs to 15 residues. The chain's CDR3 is CASSPWGGSTDTQYF. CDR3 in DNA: TGTGCCAGCAGCCCGTGGGGGGGGAGTACAGATACGCAGTATTTT.

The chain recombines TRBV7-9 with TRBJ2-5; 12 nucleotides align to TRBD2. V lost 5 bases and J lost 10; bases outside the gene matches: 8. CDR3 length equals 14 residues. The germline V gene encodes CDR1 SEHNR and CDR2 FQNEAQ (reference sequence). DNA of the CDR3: TGTGCCAGCAGCACCCGGACTAGCGGGGTGGACCAGTACTTC. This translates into CASSTRTSGVDQYF. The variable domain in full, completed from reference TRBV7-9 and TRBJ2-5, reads DTGVSQNPRHKITKRGQNVTFRCDPISEHNRLYWYRQTLGQGPEFLTYFQNEAQLEKSRLLSDRFSAERPKGSFSTLEIQRTEQGDSAMYLCASSTRTSGVDQYFGPGTRLLVL.

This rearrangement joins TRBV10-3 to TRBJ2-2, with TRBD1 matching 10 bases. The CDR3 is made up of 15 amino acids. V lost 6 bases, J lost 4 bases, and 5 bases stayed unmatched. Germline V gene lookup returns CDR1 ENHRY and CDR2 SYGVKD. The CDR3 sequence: CAIRGTGEATGELFF. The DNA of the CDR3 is TGTGCCATCAGAGGGACAGGGGAAGCCACCGGGGAGCTGTTTTTT.

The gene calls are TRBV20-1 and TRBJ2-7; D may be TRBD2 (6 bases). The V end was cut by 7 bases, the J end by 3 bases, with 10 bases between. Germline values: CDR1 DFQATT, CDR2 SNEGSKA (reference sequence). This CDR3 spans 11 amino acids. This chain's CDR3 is CSGEAGYEQYF. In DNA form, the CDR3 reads TGCAGTGGGGAGGCTGGCTACGAGCAGTACTTC.

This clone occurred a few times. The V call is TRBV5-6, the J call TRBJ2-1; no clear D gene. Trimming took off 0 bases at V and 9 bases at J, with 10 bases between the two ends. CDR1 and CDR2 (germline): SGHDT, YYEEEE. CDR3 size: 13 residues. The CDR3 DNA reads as TGTGCCAGCAGCTTGGGACGTCCGGGTGAGCAGTTCTTC. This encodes CASSLGRPGEQFF.

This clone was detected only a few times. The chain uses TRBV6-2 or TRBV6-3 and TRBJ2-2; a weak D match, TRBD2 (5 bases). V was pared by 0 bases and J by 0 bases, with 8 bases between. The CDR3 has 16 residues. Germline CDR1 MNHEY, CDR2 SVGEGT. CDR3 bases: TGTGCCAGCAGTTACTCGAGGGTTACGAACACCGGGGAGCTGTTTTTT. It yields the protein CASSYSRVTNTGELFF.